This T cell receptor (beta chain) was identified during a study of blood T cell repertoires in COVID-19. Trimming removed 4 bases from V and 8 bases from J; junction bases left unmatched: 5. Germline assignment: CDR1 MNHEY and CDR2 SMNVEV (reference sequence). CDR3 size: 15 residues. In the study's own analysis: Cell counts per sample came from amplifying reference gene primers. The protocol was immunoSEQ multiplex PCR, while the TCRdb copy is restricted to in-frame clones and leaves out a portion. The V and J calls and clone size come from that table; D and trimming were worked out from the DNA. The repertoire holds 350,000 or so clones, with over 70% as singletons.

The sample taken for sequencing was peripheral blood. This receptor was identified in a man aged 25 to 45 with active or convalescent COVID-19. The chain combines TRBV27 with TRBJ2-3; 14 bases map to TRBD2. CDR3 sequence: CASSSTSGGAGTQYF. CDR3 nucleotide sequence: TGTGCCAGCAGTTCGACTAGCGGGGGGGCCGGTACGCAGTATTTT.